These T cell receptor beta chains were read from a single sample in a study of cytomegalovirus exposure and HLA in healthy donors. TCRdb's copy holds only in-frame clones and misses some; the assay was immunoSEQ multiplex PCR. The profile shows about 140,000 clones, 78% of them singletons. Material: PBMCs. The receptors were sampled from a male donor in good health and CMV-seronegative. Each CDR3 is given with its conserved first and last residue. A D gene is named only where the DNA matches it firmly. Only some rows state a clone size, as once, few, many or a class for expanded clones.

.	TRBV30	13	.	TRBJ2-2	CAWKGTNTGELFF	TGTGCCTGGAAGGGGACAAATACCGGGGAGCTGTTTTTT
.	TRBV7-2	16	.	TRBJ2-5	CASSLADYGVKETQYF	TGTGCCAGCAGCTTAGCGGACTATGGGGTGAAAGAGACCCAGTACTTC
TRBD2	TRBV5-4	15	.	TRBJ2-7	CASSTGLAGGLEQYF	TGTGCCAGCAGCACGGGACTAGCGGGGGGGCTCGAGCAGTACTTC
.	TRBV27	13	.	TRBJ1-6	CASRDTFNSPLHF	TGTGCCAGCAGGGACACGTTCAATTCACCCCTCCACTTT
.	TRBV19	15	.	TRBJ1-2	CASSGFFTDFYGYTF	TGTGCCAGTAGTGGTTTTTTCACTGACTTCTATGGCTACACCTTC
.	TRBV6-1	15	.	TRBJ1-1	CASSEGQPMNTEAFF	TGTGCCAGCAGTGAAGGACAGCCCATGAACACTGAAGCTTTCTTT
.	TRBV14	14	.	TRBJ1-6	CASSQGAHNSPLHF	TGTGCCAGCAGCCAAGGGGCCCATAATTCACCCCTCCACTTT
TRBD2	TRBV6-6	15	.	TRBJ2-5	CASSYSTSGAETQYF	TGTGCCAGCAGTTACTCGACGAGCGGGGCGGAGACCCAGTACTTC
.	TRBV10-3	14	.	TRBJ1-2	CAISEPGRNYGYTF	TGTGCCATCAGTGAACCCGGTCGGAACTATGGCTACACCTTC
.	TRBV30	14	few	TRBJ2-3	CAHHLGGGTDTQYF	TGTGCACACCATTTGGGCGGGGGCACAGATACGCAGTATTTT
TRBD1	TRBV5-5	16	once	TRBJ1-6	CASSLFGGQDNSPLHF	TGTGCCAGCAGCTTGTTCGGTGGACAGGATAATTCACCCCTCCACTTT
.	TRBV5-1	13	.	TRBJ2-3	CASSLTPGDTQYF	TGCGCCAGCAGCTTGACTCCCGGAGATACGCAGTATTTT
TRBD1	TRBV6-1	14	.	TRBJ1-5	CASSKQGSRQPQHF	TGTGCCAGCAGTAAACAGGGGAGTCGCCAGCCCCAGCATTTT
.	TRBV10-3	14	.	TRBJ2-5	CAISDPRGMETQYF	TGTGCCATCAGTGACCCAAGGGGGATGGAGACCCAGTACTTC
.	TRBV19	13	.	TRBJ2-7	CASSSGVSYEQYF	TGTGCCAGTAGTTCGGGAGTCTCCTACGAGCAGTACTTC
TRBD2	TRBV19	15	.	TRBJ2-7	CASSNRGGESYEQYF	TGTGCCAGTAGTAACCGGGGGGGTGAGTCCTACGAGCAGTACTTC
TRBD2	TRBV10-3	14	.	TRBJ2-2	CAIGEREHTGELFF	TGTGCCATCGGGGAGCGGGAACACACCGGGGAGCTGTTTTTT
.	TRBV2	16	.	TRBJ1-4	CASSERSTNLGGGLFF	TGTGCCAGCAGTGAAAGGTCGACGAACTTAGGGGGGGGACTGTTTTTT
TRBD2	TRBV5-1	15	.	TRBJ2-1	CASSLGTSSYNEQFF	TGCGCCAGCAGCTTGGGGACTAGCAGTTACAATGAGCAGTTCTTC
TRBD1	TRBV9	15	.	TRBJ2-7	CASSGTLGQGYEQYF	TGTGCCAGCAGCGGGACCCTGGGACAGGGCTACGAGCAGTACTTC
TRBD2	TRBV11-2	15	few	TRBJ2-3	CASSNLAGTTDTQYF	TGTGCCAGCAGCAATCTAGCGGGGACCACAGATACGCAGTATTTT
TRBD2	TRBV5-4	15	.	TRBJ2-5	CASSLLAGAQETQYF	TGTGCCAGCAGCTTACTAGCGGGGGCCCAAGAGACCCAGTACTTC
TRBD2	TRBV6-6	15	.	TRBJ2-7	CPSSYAAGVSYEQYF	TGTCCCAGCAGTTACGCGGCGGGAGTATCCTACGAGCAGTACTTC
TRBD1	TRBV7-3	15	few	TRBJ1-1	CASSPGRGPGTEAFF	TGTGCCAGCAGCCCCGGGAGGGGGCCGGGCACTGAAGCTTTCTTT
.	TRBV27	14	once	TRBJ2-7	CASSLSWGAYEQYF	TGTGCCAGCAGTTTATCGTGGGGGGCCTACGAGCAGTACTTC
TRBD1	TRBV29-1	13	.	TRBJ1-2	CSVGQATNYGYTF	TGCAGCGTGGGACAGGCAACTAACTATGGCTACACCTTC
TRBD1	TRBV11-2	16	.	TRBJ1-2	CASSLNGQGANYGYTF	TGTGCCAGCAGCTTGAACGGACAGGGGGCTAACTATGGCTACACCTTC
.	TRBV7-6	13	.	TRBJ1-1	CASSLAGDTEAFF	TGTGCCAGCAGCTTAGCGGGTGACACTGAAGCTTTCTTC
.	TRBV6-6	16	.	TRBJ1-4	CASSYFRTASNEKLFF	TGTGCCAGCAGTTACTTTAGGACAGCCTCTAATGAAAAACTGTTTTTT
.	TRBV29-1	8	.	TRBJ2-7	CSVGLGFF	TGCAGCGTTGGACTAGGGTTCTTC
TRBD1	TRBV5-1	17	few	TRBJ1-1	CASSLGGTGTMNTEAFF	TGCGCCAGCAGCTTGGGAGGGACAGGGACCATGAACACTGAAGCTTTCTTT
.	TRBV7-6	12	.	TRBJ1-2	CASSLVGDGYTF	TGTGCCAGCAGCTTAGTAGGGGATGGCTACACCTTC
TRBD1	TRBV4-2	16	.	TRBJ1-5	CASSPRTGSGNQPQHF	TGTGCCAGCAGCCCCCGGACAGGCTCGGGCAATCAGCCCCAGCATTTC
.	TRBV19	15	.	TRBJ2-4	CASSIGGAGKNIQYF	TGTGCCAGTAGTATTGGTGGAGCCGGCAAAAACATTCAGTACTTC
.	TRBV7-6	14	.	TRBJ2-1	CASSLAGAYNEQFF	TGTGCCAGCAGCTTAGCGGGAGCTTACAATGAGCAGTTCTTC
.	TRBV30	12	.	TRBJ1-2	CAWSAGLAGYTF	TGTGCCTGGAGTGCGGGATTGGCGGGCTACACCTTC
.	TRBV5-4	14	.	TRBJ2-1	CASSSRVGGNEQFF	TGTGCCAGCAGCAGCAGGGTAGGTGGTAATGAGCAGTTCTTC
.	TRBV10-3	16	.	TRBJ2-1	CAISESWLASRNEQFF	TGTGCCATCAGTGAGTCATGGCTAGCGTCCAGGAATGAGCAGTTCTTC
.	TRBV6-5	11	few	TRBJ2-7	CASSSTSEQYF	TGTGCCAGCAGTTCCACCAGCGAGCAGTACTTC
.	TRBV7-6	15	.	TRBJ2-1	CASSHGQRLYNEQFF	TGTGCCAGCAGCCACGGACAACGCCTATACAATGAGCAGTTCTTC
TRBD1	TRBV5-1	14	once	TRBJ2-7	CASSGGQGGYEQYF	TGCGCCAGCAGCGGGGGACAGGGCGGCTACGAGCAGTACTTC
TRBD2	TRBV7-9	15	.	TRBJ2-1	CASSFSGGLLNEQFF	TGTGCCAGCAGCTTTTCGGGAGGGCTTCTCAATGAGCAGTTCTTC
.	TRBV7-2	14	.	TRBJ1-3	CASNKQESGNTIYF	TGTGCCAGCAACAAACAGGAGTCTGGAAACACCATATATTTT
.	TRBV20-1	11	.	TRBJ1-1	CSARVDTEAFF	TGCAGTGCTCGGGTGGACACTGAAGCTTTCTTT
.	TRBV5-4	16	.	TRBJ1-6	CASSSNRNQGNSPLHF	TGTGCCAGCAGCTCGAACAGGAACCAGGGAAATTCACCCCTCCACTTT
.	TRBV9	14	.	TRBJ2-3	CASSVTGVADTQYF	TGTGCCAGCAGCGTAACGGGGGTTGCAGATACGCAGTATTTT
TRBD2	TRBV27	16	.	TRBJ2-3	CASRGGLAGRKDTQYF	TGTGCCAGCAGGGGTGGACTAGCGGGAAGAAAGGATACGCAGTATTTT
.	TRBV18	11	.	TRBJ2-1	CASSPKNEQFF	TGTGCCAGCTCACCTAAAAATGAGCAGTTCTTC
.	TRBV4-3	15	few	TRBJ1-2	CASSQEIRTNYGYTF	TGCGCCAGCAGCCAAGAAATCCGTACTAACTATGGCTACACCTTC
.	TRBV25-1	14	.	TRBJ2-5	CASSEAGARETQYF	TGTGCCAGCAGTGAGGCAGGGGCCCGGGAGACCCAGTACTTC
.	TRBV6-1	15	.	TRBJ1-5	CASSEVSYSNQSQHF	TGTGCCAGCAGTGAAGTGTCGTATAGCAATCAGTCCCAGCATTTT
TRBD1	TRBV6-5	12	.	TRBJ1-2	CASSHDRGGYTF	TGTGCCAGCAGCCACGACAGGGGTGGCTACACCTTC
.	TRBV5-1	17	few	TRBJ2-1	CASSLSGLRTSYNEQFF	TGCGCCAGCAGCTTGTCGGGTCTCCGAACCTCCTACAATGAGCAGTTCTTC
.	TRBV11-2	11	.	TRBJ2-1	CASSLAVEQFF	TGTGCCAGCAGCTTAGCCGTGGAGCAGTTCTTC
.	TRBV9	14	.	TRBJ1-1	CASSAITGNTEAFF	TGTGCCAGCAGCGCGATCACAGGGAACACTGAAGCTTTCTTT
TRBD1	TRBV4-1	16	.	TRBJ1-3	CASSQDRGRAGNTIYF	TGCGCCAGCAGCCAAGATAGGGGGCGCGCTGGAAACACCATATATTTT
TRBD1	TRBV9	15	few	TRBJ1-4	CASSAGGASNEKLFF	TGTGCCAGCAGCGCAGGGGGTGCGAGTAATGAAAAACTGTTTTTT
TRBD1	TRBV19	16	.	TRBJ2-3	CASTSIRTGWADTQYF	TGTGCCAGTACCTCAATCCGGACAGGGTGGGCAGATACGCAGTATTTT
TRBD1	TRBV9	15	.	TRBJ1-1	CASSIFDRGNTEAFF	TGTGCCAGCAGCATTTTCGACAGGGGGAACACTGAAGCTTTCTTT